Each of the 8 T cell receptor beta chains below was sequenced from the same sample in a study of T cell responses to AZD1222 COVID-19 vaccine. Some clones are missing from TCRdb's copy, which holds only in-frame ones; the method was immunoSEQ multiplex PCR. The data contain approximately 110,000 clones, more than 80% of them singletons. The sequences come from peripheral blood, collected 28 days after the second AZD1222 dose. The receptors were gathered from an adult who received the AZD1222 COVID-19 vaccine.

The V gene is TRBV6-2 or TRBV6-3, the J gene TRBJ1-2, with a possible D match to TRBD1 (5 bases). This CDR3 contains 16 residues. V was cut by 0 bases and J by 3 bases, with 14 bases left in between. The germline V gene encodes CDR1 MNHEY and CDR2 SVGEGT. The CDR3 nucleotides read TGTGCCAGCAGTTACTCGTCCTGGGGGGAGTACTATGGCTACACCTTC. This sequence encodes CASSYSSWGEYYGYTF.

This clone was counted a single time. In DNA form, the CDR3 reads TGCGCCAGCAGCTTAGAGGGGGAGAGGGGCTACACCTTC. The encoded protein is CASSLEGERGYTF. The rearrangement uses TRBV5-1 and TRBJ1-2; possibly TRBD1 for D (6 bases). CDR3 length equals 13 residues. V was clipped by 2 bases and J by 8 bases, with 13 bases between them. CDR1 is SGHRS, CDR2 YFSETQ, per germline. Filled out from reference TRBV5-1 and TRBJ1-2, the complete variable domain reads KAGVTQTPRYLIKTRGQQVTLSCSPISGHRSVSWYQQTPGQGLQFLFEYFSETQRNKGNFPGRFSGRQFSNSRSEMNVSTLELGDSALYLCASSLEGERGYTFGSGTRLTVV.

This rearrangement joins TRBV7-9 to TRBJ2-1, with TRBD2 identical over 10 bases. Germline V gene sequence: CDR1 SEHNR, CDR2 FQNEAQ (reference sequence). The CDR3 runs to 17 residues. J gave up 5 bases and V 1 base, and 8 bases lay outside the gene matches. The DNA for the CDR3 is TGTGCCAGCAGCTTAGGATTAGCGGGGGGCCGGGACAATGAGCAGTTCTTC. Translated: CASSLGLAGGRDNEQFF.

This chain joins TRBV5-6 and TRBJ2-2; perhaps TRBD1 as D (6 bases). The CDR3 runs to 14 residues. Germline V gives CDR1 SGHDT, CDR2 YYEEEE. V lost 2 bases and J 5 bases, leaving 10 bases between the germline ends. CDR3 bases: TGTGCCAGCAGCTTTCAGGGGTGGACCGGGGAGCTGTTTTTT. Amino acid sequence: CASSFQGWTGELFF. The variable domain in full, with the rest retrieved from reference TRBV5-6 and TRBJ2-2, is DAGVTQSPTHLIKTRGQQVTLRCSPKSGHDTVSWYQQALGQGPQFIFQYYEEEERQRGNFPDRFSGHQFPNYSSELNVNALLLGDSALYLCASSFQGWTGELFFGEGSRLTVL.

The rearrangement uses TRBV9 and TRBJ1-2; the D gene is possibly TRBD1 (6 bases). The germline V gene has CDR1 SGDLS and CDR2 YYNGEE. Trimming cost V 3 bases and J 8 bases, with 23 bases left between them. CDR3 length: 16 residues. CDR3 bases: TGTGCCAGCAGCGGCCCCTCCCCGGGGGCGCAGGGGGGCTACACCTTC. Translation gives CASSGPSPGAQGGYTF.

The chain recombines TRBV24-1 with TRBJ2-7; 7 bases are a match to TRBD1. Germline CDR1 is KGHDR and CDR2 is SFDVKD. The length of the CDR3 is 13 residues. The trim removed 4 bases at V and 5 bases at J, leaving 4 bases unmatched. The CDR3 reads CATSEDDRDEQYF. The CDR3 DNA sequence: TGTGCCACCAGTGAAGATGACAGGGACGAGCAGTACTTC.

The V gene is TRBV6-2 or TRBV6-3, the J gene TRBJ1-1; a possible D gene is TRBD1 (6 bases). Germline lookup yields CDR1 MNHEY and CDR2 SVGEGT. The CDR3 extends over 15 amino acids. V was cut by 2 bases and J by 1 base, with 11 bases left in between. DNA of the CDR3: TGTGCCAGCAGTTACGCCGGGACACAGAACACTGAAGCTTTCTTT. It yields the protein CASSYAGTQNTEAFF.

V gene TRBV28 combines with J gene TRBJ1-2, with D possibly matching TRBD1 (6 bases). This CDR3 has 14 residues. Trimming left V 5 bases short and J 8 bases short, with 18 bases between. Germline-derived CDR1 and CDR2 are MDHEN and SYDVKM. CDR3 residues: CASSPGASFDGYTF. The CDR3 DNA reads TGTGCCAGCAGTCCGGGGGCCTCGTTCGACGGCTACACCTTC.